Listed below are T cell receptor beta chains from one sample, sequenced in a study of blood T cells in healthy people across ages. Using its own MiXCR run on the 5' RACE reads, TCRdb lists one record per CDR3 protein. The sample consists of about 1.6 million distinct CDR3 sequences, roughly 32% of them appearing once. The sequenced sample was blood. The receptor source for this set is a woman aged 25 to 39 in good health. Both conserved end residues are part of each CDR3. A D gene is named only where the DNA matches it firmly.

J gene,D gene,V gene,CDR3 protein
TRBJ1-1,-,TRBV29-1,CSVVAPPNTEAFF
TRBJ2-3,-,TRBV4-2,CASSQEPKGGRSLNTQYF
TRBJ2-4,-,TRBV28,CASSPTTYTKEKAKNVQYF
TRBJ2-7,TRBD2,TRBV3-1,CASSPLGGAFEQYF
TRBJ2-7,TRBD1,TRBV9,CASSAAVDRGYEQYF
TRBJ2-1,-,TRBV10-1,CASSDPGSAGEQFF
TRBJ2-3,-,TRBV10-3,CAISAGREVPDTQYF
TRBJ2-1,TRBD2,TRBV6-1,CASTAASGSSDEQFF
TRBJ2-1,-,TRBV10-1,CASSESKFGGPSEQFF
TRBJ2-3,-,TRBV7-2,CASSFRGKTDTQYF
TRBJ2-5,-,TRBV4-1,CASSQELDWYQETQYF
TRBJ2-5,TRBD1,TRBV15,CATSIRDRSEQYF
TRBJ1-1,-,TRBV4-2,CASSQSGLLEAFF
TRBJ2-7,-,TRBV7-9,CASSPLDTIRAYEQYF
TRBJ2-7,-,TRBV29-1,CSVELDIFPYEQYF
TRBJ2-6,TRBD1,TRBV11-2,CASSLRQGLGANVLTF
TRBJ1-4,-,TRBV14,CASSQIRLEKLFF
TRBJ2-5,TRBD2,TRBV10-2,CASRMSGGQETQYF
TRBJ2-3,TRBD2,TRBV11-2,CASSRTSGSGRDTQYF
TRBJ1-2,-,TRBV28,CASSGVPGGYTF
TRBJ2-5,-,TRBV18,CASSPTPLETQYF
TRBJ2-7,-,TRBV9,CASSAQGWSYEQCF
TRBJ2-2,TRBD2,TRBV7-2,CASSLVSSGSTGELFF
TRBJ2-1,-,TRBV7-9,CASNPPLLYNEQFF
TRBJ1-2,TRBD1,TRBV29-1,CSVERTGLDYGYTF
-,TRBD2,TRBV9,CASSVGGRGPEQYF